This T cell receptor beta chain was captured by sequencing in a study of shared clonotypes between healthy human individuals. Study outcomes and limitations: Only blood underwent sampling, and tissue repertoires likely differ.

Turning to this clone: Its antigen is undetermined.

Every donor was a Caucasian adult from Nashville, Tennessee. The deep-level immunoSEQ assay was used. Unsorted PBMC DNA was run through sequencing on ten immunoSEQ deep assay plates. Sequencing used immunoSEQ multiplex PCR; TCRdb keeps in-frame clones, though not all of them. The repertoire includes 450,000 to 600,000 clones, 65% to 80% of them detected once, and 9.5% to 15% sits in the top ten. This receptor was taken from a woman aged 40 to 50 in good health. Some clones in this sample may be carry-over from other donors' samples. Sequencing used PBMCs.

The CDR3 sequence: CASSPTRGQGSYEQYF. Here the CDR3 DNA reads TGTGCCAGCTCACCAACTCGGGGACAGGGTTCCTACGAGCAGTACTTC. The gene calls are TRBV18 and TRBJ2-7; the match to TRBD1 covers 9 bases. V was clipped by 2 bases and J by 1 base; unmatched bases: 6. In germline, CDR1 is KGHSH, CDR2 LQKENI. The CDR3 contains 16 residues.